Below, one TCR beta chain is given with its context. The target of this receptor is not known. No clone much larger than this one lies a single base away; base qualities are absent. These data come from a study of cytomegalovirus exposure and HLA in healthy donors (TCRdb year 2017). In terms of the full investigation: An earlier analysis of under 600 of the donors reported about 250 Gb of sequence data and 117 million unique TCR beta sequences from about 200 million T cells. Besides the first cohort of 550 to 750 subjects, a separate validation cohort made up of over a hundred different subjects was used. Across some 400 genotyped donors of the cohort, an average of about 220,000 unique TCR beta nucleotide sequences per donor were sequenced, and roughly a sixth of those sequences were non-productive. Four to six DR-DQ haplotypes were handled as single units for association and clustering because linkage in the cohort was strong. Both class I and class II loci were covered by HLA typing, at four-digit resolution. The study was designed to test whether signatures of past pathogen exposure could be identified by cataloging public T cell receptors. Genome-wide SNP genotypes for about 65% of the roughly 670 donors were used in a later genetic analysis, which treated that subset as a discovery cohort. Typing coverage differed by locus: A, B, C, DRB1 and DQB1 were typed in roughly 620-640 donors, DQA1 in about 560, DPA1 in over 600, and DPB1 in around 440. Roughly 300 gigabases of sequencing data and tens of millions of unique TCR sequences were included in an early release covering roughly 600 HLA-typed donors. Every repertoire in the discovery cohort had been generated on one and the same sequencing platform. Donor age, sex, ethnicity and CMV serostatus were compiled together with the repertoire data. High-throughput TCR immunosequencing, statistical association of individual TCRs with disease status, and machine learning were combined to predict cytomegalovirus infection status. In the later analysis, no new phenotypic data were used to find candidate immune exposures; instead, reliance was placed on TCR beta sequences and their occurrence across donors. To study patterns of TCR occurrence, a later analysis re-analyzed previously published TCR beta repertoires from several hundred donors and added high-resolution HLA genotyping. Using immunosequencing, the study profiled T cell repertoires from 500 to 800 subjects and related those repertoires to cytomegalovirus serostatus. To decide whether each TCR beta V gene segment behaved as functional or pseudogenic, an earlier analysis of 587 of the donors relied on high-throughput TCR beta sequencing. Of the roughly 390 genotyped donors, roughly 80% fell in the genetic ancestry cluster associated with self-reported Caucasian donors. Broad study findings and their caveats: In the study, approximately 160 TCR beta chains were listed as associated with cytomegalovirus. While some public TCRs were present in many individuals, most TCR sequences turned up only very rarely across donors. A later analysis found that most CMV-associated TCR beta chains appeared HLA-restricted, with HLA associations seemingly driven largely by CMV exposure. Cytomegalovirus status was reported to be diagnosed by the classifier with high specificity and sensitivity in both the original and validation cohorts. The earlier analysis of 587 of the donors excluded 15 to 20 rarely observed V segments, including chromosome 9 orphons, because counts were too low. A further reported finding was that TCR beta sequences accurately predicted the HLA-A and HLA-B alleles for most subjects in the first cohort. Immune exposure information for the cohort was limited to CMV serostatus. In a later genetic analysis, a missense DCLRE1C variant was associated with V-gene and J-gene trimming of TCR beta chains, and the association was replicated in an independent cohort. A cluster of highly shared sequence variants was judged likely to represent a technical artifact of the sequencing pipeline. Correlated functional status among segregating V segments might be attributable to linkage disequilibrium, but an unknown experimental factor could not be ruled out. HLA typing was unavailable for some donors at each locus, so association tests used only the typed subset. According to the authors, the approach could potentially be generalized to other disease states and immunological phenotypes. Compared with the 666-donor mean, donors in an Asian-associated ancestry cluster had fewer N-insertions in productive TCRs, according to a later genetic analysis. Sequencing depth was assumed to be roughly uniform across donors in the presence/absence analyses, though that assumption may not hold. In a later analysis, TCR association rates were found to vary across HLA loci, with the most associated TCRs seen for DRB1 alleles and the fewest for HLA-C alleles. According to a later analysis, parvovirus B19, influenza, CMV and Epstein-Barr virus appeared linked to several top co-occurrence clusters. A later analysis found that HLA-associated TCR beta chains were more clonally expanded and had lower generation probabilities than equally common non-associated chains. Assigning TCR associations to individual alleles was difficult when HLA alleles, especially DR and DQ, strongly co-occurred. In an earlier analysis of about 550 of the donors, most TCR beta V segments were observed in productive rearrangements about 90% or about 30% of the time, broadly matching IMGT annotations. Only TCR beta chains were sequenced in this cohort, and the absence of alpha or paired-chain data limited detectable features. The 87-base-pair reads could not distinguish some IMGT-functional V segments, including TRBV6-2 and TRBV6-3, so those segments were excluded. At a false discovery rate of 0.05, a later analysis linked some 18,000 TCR beta sequences to specific HLA alleles. In vitro tests confirmed that a few of the cytomegalovirus-associated TCR beta chains recognize cytomegalovirus antigens.

CDR1 and CDR2 (SGDLS, YYNGEE) derive from the germline V gene. After removal of 3 bases from V and 1 base from J, the junction retains 4 bases not matched to a gene. From its cysteine to its phenylalanine, the CDR3 spans 16 amino acids. Only CDR3 DNA remains: 48 bases, in frame from the first base. In total, roughly 670 healthy bone marrow donors made up the cohort. At the time of sampling, every cohort member was nominally healthy, though immune exposures that went unrecorded were likely present. The donor was CMV seropositive and was included in the group of around 300 seropositive cohort members. A peripheral blood sample was provided by each donor, and peripheral blood mononuclear cells were used for TCR beta sequencing. Genomic DNA was extracted from the blood cell samples with the Qiagen DNeasy Blood Extraction Kit. The method behind the library was the immunoSEQ multiplex PCR assay. For the multiplex PCR, a mixture combining 60 forward primers for TCR Vbeta segments and 13 reverse primers for TCR Jbeta segments was used. The CDR3 region of rearranged TCR beta genes was amplified from genomic DNA by a multiplex PCR assay. The Illumina HiSeq System was used to sequence the amplified TCR beta libraries as 87-base-pair reads. The study's processing was this. A later analysis tallied 75 million to 85 million unique TCR beta chains across the 700 or so repertoires, and around 10 million of those chains were shared by two or more donors. A nearest-neighbor algorithm error-corrected the raw reads and collapsed the reads into unique sequences, merging closely related sequences to remove PCR and sequencing errors. CDR3 sequences were aligned to IMGT reference sequences to assign V, D and J gene segments. Each retained sequence needed at least a six-nucleotide match to both a V gene segment and a J gene segment. Rearrangements were classified as productive when the CDR3 lacked stop codons and remained in frame with V and J, and all other rearrangements were classified as non-productive. CDR3 was defined according to IMGT convention as the region running from the second conserved V-encoded cysteine to the conserved J-encoded phenylalanine. Sequences without an unambiguous match to a single V gene segment were excluded from the earlier analysis of approximately 600 of the donors. An earlier analysis of roughly 590 of the donors called V segments functional above 56.7% productive rearrangements and segregating when the between-donor standard deviation exceeded 5%. A statistical classification framework was developed to diagnose cytomegalovirus status using the catalog of TCR beta chain sequences. In a later analysis, V and J genes were assigned by comparing TCR nucleotide sequences against IMGT/GENE-DB human TR gene sequences. In a later analysis, CDR3 sequences and most-parsimonious VDJ recombination scenarios were assigned using the TCRdist pipeline. In a later analysis, each TCR beta chain was defined by its CDR3 amino acid sequence together with its V-gene family, and reads without a unique V-gene family were excluded. As a way to deal with suspected cross-contamination and a sequencing artifact, a later analysis dropped 640 or so nucleotide sequences that were highly shared and had low generation probability. In a later analysis, a clonal expansion index for each public chain was calculated from normalized within-repertoire ranks of inferred template counts. In a later analysis, generation probabilities were computed using a VDJ recombination model fitted to out-of-frame rearrangements, and the results were checked against IGoR. A later analysis scored TCR-TCR, TCR-HLA and TCR-CMV co-occurrence with hypergeometric tests, applying a repertoire-size bias correction to TCR pairs. In a later analysis, false discovery rates were estimated by permuting HLA or CMV assignments 20 times. In a later analysis, co-occurring TCRs were grouped using DBSCAN, with TCRdist sequence similarity added in when clustering inside HLA-allele-positive subsets. Co-occurrence clustering excluded repertoires with fewer than 30,000 or more than 120,000 public chains, plus five with anomalous nucleotide sharing. TCRdb obtained this table from immuneACCESS and retained in-frame rearrangements with V and J assigned. These tables miss some clones; where compared with another copy, unresolved V genes account for less than half of the shortfall, and the remainder is unexplained. Clone size and V and J calls were adopted from that table, with D and trimming inferred from the DNA. In this sample the table shows 200,000 to 250,000 clones, 82% of which occur a single time. The ten largest clones capture around 5.7% of the sample.

This TCR derives from a woman aged 40 to 49 in good health and CMV-seropositive. The sequence links TRBV9 to TRBJ2-1, and TRBD2 matches 10 of the central bases. Material: PBMCs. The nucleotide sequence reads as follows: TGTGCCAGCAGCGCTTTAGCGGGGGGATCCTACAATGAGCAGTTCTTC. Its protein is CASSALAGGSYNEQFF.